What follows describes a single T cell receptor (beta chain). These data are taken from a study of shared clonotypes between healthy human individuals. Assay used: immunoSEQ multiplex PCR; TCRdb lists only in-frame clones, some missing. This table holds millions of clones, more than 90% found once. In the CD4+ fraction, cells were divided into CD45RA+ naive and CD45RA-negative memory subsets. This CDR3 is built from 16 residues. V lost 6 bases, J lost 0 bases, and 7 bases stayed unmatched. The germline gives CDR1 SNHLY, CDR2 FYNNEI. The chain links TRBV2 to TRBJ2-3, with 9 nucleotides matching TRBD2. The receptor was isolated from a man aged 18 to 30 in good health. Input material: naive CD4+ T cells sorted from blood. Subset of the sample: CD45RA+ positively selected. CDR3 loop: CASRLTSGSSTDTQYF. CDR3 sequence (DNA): TGTGCCAGCAGATTGACTAGCGGATCTAGCACAGATACGCAGTATTTT.